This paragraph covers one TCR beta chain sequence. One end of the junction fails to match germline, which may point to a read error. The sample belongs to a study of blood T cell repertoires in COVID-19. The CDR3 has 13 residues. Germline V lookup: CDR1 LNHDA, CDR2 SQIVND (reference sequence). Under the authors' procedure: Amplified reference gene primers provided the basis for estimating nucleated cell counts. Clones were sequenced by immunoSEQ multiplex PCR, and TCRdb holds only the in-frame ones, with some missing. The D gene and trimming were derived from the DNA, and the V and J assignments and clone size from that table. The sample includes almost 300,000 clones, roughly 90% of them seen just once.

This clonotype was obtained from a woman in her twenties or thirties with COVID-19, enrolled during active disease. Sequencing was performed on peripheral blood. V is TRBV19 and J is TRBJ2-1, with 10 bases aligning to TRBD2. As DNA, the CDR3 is TGTGCCAGTAGAATAGCGGGGGGCGAGGAGCAGTTCTTC. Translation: CASRIAGGEEQFF.